The 12 T cell receptor beta chains presented below share a single source sample, sequenced in a study of T cell responses to AZD1222 COVID-19 vaccine. TCRdb's copy holds only in-frame clones and misses some; the assay was immunoSEQ multiplex PCR. The sample has 100,000 or so clones; more than 75% are singletons. Sequencing was performed on peripheral blood, taken on day 0 of AZD1222 vaccination. The receptors were gathered from an adult in good health.

This clone was seen only a few times. This sequence joins TRBV7-6 and TRBJ2-2; maybe TRBD1 (6 bases). The germline V gene has CDR1 SGHVS and CDR2 FNYEAQ. The CDR3 length is 15 residues. Trimming removed 1 base at V and 3 bases at J, with 9 bases between. CDR3: CASSLGSGDTGELFF. Written as DNA, the CDR3 is TGTGCCAGCAGCTTAGGCTCAGGGGACACCGGGGAGCTGTTTTTT. The full variable domain, completed using reference TRBV7-6 and TRBJ2-2, is GAGVSQSPRYKVTKRGQDVALRCDPISGHVSLYWYRQALGQGPEFLTYFNYEAQQDKSGLPNDRFSAERPEGSISTLTIQRTEQRDSAMYRCASSLGSGDTGELFFGEGSRLTVL.

The rearrangement uses TRBV19 and TRBJ2-1; 7 nucleotides line up with TRBD1. There are 14 residues in the CDR3. The J segment lost 5 bases and the V segment lost 10 bases, leaving 11 bases of the junction unmatched. CDR1 is LNHDA, CDR2 SQIVND, per germline (reference sequence). The DNA of the CDR3 is TGTGCCACCCGGGCTAGACAGGGACACAATGAGCAGTTCTTC. This sequence encodes CATRARQGHNEQFF.

This clone was recorded once. The genes are TRBV7-3 and TRBJ2-2, with D unclear. Trimming shortened V by 2 bases and J by 2 bases, and 9 bases separated the two germline ends. The CDR3 spans 15 residues. Germline values: CDR1 SGHTA, CDR2 FQGTGA. This CDR3 reads CASSLGPRNTGELFF. Here the CDR3 DNA reads TGTGCCAGCAGCTTAGGACCCCGAAACACCGGGGAGCTGTTTTTT.

This rearrangement joins TRBV5-4 to TRBJ2-3; 8 nucleotides align to TRBD2. This CDR3 is built from 15 residues. The germline V gene encodes CDR1 SGHNT and CDR2 YYREEE (reference sequence). Germline trimming cut 1 base from V and 5 bases from J; bases unmatched to any gene: 6. DNA for the CDR3: TGTGCCAGCAGCTTGAATGGCGGGGGGTTAGATACGCAGTATTTT. Protein product: CASSLNGGGLDTQYF.

The chain is built from TRBV28 and TRBJ1-4; unclear D gene. The length of the CDR3 is 15 residues. The germline V gene encodes CDR1 MDHEN and CDR2 SYDVKM. The V end was cut by 2 bases, the J end by 0 bases, with 7 bases between. The CDR3 sequence: CASSLGDSTNEKLFF. CDR3 nucleotide sequence: TGTGCCAGCAGTTTAGGGGATTCAACTAATGAAAAACTGTTTTTT.

The genes are TRBV23-1 and TRBJ1-1, with a weak D call TRBD1 (5 bases). Being an ORF, TRBV23-1 has a function that is uncertain. Trimming cost V 2 bases and J 2 bases, with 12 bases left between them. CDR3 length equals 15 residues. CDR3 protein: CASSQNQTANTEAFF. The CDR3 DNA reads TGCGCCAGCAGTCAAAACCAGACAGCTAACACTGAAGCTTTCTTT.

CDR3 region: CASSPQGRNEQFF. CDR3 coding DNA: TGTGCCAGCAGCCCCCAGGGCCGCAATGAGCAGTTCTTC. The chain employs TRBV7-8 and TRBJ2-1; perhaps TRBD1 as D (5 bases). This CDR3 is 13 amino acids long. Trimming took 5 bases from V and 6 from J, leaving 11 bases between them. Germline CDR1 SGHVS, CDR2 FQNEAQ.

The genes are TRBV14 and TRBJ1-1, with D hard to call. This CDR3 contains 14 residues. Trimming shortened V by 0 bases and J by 6 bases, and 11 bases separated the two germline ends. CDR1 is SGHDN, CDR2 FVKESK, per germline. DNA of the CDR3: TGTGCCAGCAGCCAAGATCTATTACAGCCTGAAGCTTTCTTT. This sequence encodes CASSQDLLQPEAFF.

The V gene is TRBV7-2, the J gene TRBJ1-4; perhaps TRBD1 as D (5 bases). Trimming pared 5 bases from V and 6 bases from J, leaving 13 bases between. Germline V lookup: CDR1 SGHTA, CDR2 FQGNSA. The CDR3 is made up of 14 amino acids. The DNA of the CDR3 is TGTGCCAGCAGCCCACTGGGGCTCGATGAAAAACTGTTTTTT. As protein: CASSPLGLDEKLFF.

V gene TRBV6-4 combines with J gene TRBJ2-2; no clear D. Trimming pared 1 base from V and 5 bases from J, leaving 8 bases between. This CDR3 has 14 amino acids. Germline assignment: CDR1 MRHNA and CDR2 SNTAGT. The CDR3: CASSDYPGTGELFF. The DNA of the CDR3 is TGTGCCAGCAGTGACTACCCAGGAACCGGGGAGCTGTTTTTT.

The rearrangement joins TRBV11-2 to TRBJ1-6; D remains unclear. V lost 0 bases and J 7 bases, leaving 7 bases between the germline ends. This CDR3 is 14 amino acids long. Per the germline V gene, CDR1 is SGHAT and CDR2 is FQNNGV. Written as DNA, the CDR3 is TGTGCCAGCAGCTTAGATCCGGGGAATTCACCCCTCCACTTT. Amino acid sequence: CASSLDPGNSPLHF.

This chain links TRBV15 with TRBJ2-3; D is unclear. Per the germline V gene, CDR1 is LNHNV and CDR2 is YYDKDF (reference sequence). V was cut by 0 bases and J by 3 bases, with 7 bases left in between. The CDR3 length is 14 residues. CDR3 nucleotides: TGTGCCACCAGCAGAGACCTTGAAACAGATACGCAGTATTTT. This gives the protein CATSRDLETDTQYF.